A selection of T cell receptor beta chains follows, all from one sample in a study of blood T cell repertoires in COVID-19. Produced via immunoSEQ multiplex PCR; TCRdb's table is partial and in-frame only. This table has some 200,000 clones, about three quarters appearing once. Sequencing input: peripheral blood. The source of these receptors is a woman in her seventies with acute or convalescent COVID-19. Both conserved end residues are trimmed from each CDR3. The order of the fields is clone size, V gene, CDR3 length, CDR3 protein. Some rows mark clone size as missing; the rest say once, few, many or name a class of expanded clone.

clone_size: .
v_call: TRBV7-8
cdr3_length: 12
cdr3_aa: ASSLGTNQETQY

clone_size: .
v_call: TRBV10-1
cdr3_length: 13
cdr3_aa: ASSGGTGSGSPLH

clone_size: few
v_call: TRBV5-4
cdr3_length: 13
cdr3_aa: ASSPRGGGRGDYT

clone_size: .
v_call: TRBV6-5
cdr3_length: 13
cdr3_aa: ASSGGQGNVSPLH

clone_size: .
v_call: TRBV7-2
cdr3_length: 12
cdr3_aa: ASSLGHVEETQY

clone_size: few
v_call: TRBV4-2
cdr3_length: 16
cdr3_aa: ASSQDFGQSSYNSPLH

clone_size: .
v_call: TRBV11-2
cdr3_length: 13
cdr3_aa: ASSSSGGQGVEQF

clone_size: .
v_call: TRBV2
cdr3_length: 16
cdr3_aa: ASSKNTGTGGGVYGYT

clone_size: .
v_call: TRBV7-3
cdr3_length: 14
cdr3_aa: ASSATLAGGGNEQF

clone_size: .
v_call: TRBV7-9
cdr3_length: 16
cdr3_aa: ASSPILGLAVSTDTQY

clone_size: once
v_call: TRBV9
cdr3_length: 16
cdr3_aa: ASSVGSSGGASTDTQY

clone_size: .
v_call: TRBV20-1
cdr3_length: 11
cdr3_aa: SASPRFSYEQY

clone_size: .
v_call: TRBV2
cdr3_length: 11
cdr3_aa: ATRGQGDRTQH

clone_size: .
v_call: TRBV4-3
cdr3_length: 13
cdr3_aa: ASSQEGGRSGELF

clone_size: .
v_call: TRBV21-1
cdr3_length: 12
cdr3_aa: ASSKDRGQETQY

clone_size: .
v_call: TRBV2
cdr3_length: 14
cdr3_aa: ASSALYGGNTGELF

clone_size: many
v_call: TRBV6-5
cdr3_length: 11
cdr3_aa: ASSGGVRHEQY

clone_size: .
v_call: TRBV14
cdr3_length: 16
cdr3_aa: ASSQGRMGLASLGEQF

clone_size: .
v_call: TRBV3-1/TRBV3-2
cdr3_length: 12
cdr3_aa: ASSRQGRGTEAF

clone_size: .
v_call: TRBV30
cdr3_length: 12
cdr3_aa: AWSLGQALGAIY

clone_size: .
v_call: TRBV30
cdr3_length: 14
cdr3_aa: AWSVRRGANTDTQY

clone_size: .
v_call: TRBV7-2
cdr3_length: 9
cdr3_aa: ASSFKETQY

clone_size: .
v_call: TRBV18
cdr3_length: 12
cdr3_aa: ASSPPTRDQPQH

clone_size: .
v_call: TRBV12-5
cdr3_length: 12
cdr3_aa: ASGLVRGGYGYT

clone_size: .
v_call: TRBV29-1
cdr3_length: 11
cdr3_aa: SVRTGGDYGYT

clone_size: few
v_call: TRBV9
cdr3_length: 16
cdr3_aa: ASSVPAQRGGDTGELF